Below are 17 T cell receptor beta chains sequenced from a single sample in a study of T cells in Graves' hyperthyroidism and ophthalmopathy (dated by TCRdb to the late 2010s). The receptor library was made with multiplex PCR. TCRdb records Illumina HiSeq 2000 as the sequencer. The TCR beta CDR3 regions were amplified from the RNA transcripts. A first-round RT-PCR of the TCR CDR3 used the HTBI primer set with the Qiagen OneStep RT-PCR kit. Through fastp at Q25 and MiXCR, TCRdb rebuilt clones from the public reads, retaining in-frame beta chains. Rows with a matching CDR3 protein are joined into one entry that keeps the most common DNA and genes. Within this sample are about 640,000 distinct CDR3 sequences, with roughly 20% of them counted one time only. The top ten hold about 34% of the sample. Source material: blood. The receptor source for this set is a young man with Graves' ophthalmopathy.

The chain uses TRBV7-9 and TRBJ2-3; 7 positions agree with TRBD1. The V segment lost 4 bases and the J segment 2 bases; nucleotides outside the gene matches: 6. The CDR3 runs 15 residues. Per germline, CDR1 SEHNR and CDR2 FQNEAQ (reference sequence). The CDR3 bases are TGTGCCAGCAGCTCACAGGGGACGGTCACAGATACGCAGTATTTT. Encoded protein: CASSSQGTVTDTQYF. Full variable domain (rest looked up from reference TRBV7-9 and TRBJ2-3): DTGVSQNPRHKITKRGQNVTFRCDPISEHNRLYWYRQTLGQGPEFLTYFQNEAQLEKSRLLSDRFSAERPKGSFSTLEIQRTEQGDSAMYLCASSSQGTVTDTQYFGPGTRLTVL.

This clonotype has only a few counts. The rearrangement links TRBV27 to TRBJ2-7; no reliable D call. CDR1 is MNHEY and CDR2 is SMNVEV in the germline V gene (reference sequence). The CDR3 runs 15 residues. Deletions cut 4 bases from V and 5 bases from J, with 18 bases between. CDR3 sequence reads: CASSSLPLLSNEQYF. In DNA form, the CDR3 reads TGTGCCAGCAGTTCACTCCCCCTCCTTTCCAACGAGCAGTACTTC.

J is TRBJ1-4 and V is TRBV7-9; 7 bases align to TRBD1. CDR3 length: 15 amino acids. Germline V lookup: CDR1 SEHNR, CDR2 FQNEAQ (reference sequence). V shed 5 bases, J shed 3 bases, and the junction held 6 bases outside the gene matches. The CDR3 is CASSPTGSSNEKLFF. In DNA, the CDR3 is TGTGCCAGCAGCCCGACAGGGTCTTCTAATGAAAAACTGTTTTTT. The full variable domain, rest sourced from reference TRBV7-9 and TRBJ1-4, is DTGVSQNPRHKITKRGQNVTFRCDPISEHNRLYWYRQTLGQGPEFLTYFQNEAQLEKSRLLSDRFSAERPKGSFSTLEIQRTEQGDSAMYLCASSPTGSSNEKLFFGSGTQLSVL.

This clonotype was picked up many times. As DNA, the CDR3 is TGTGCCAGCAGCCCGCGGGGGGGTGAGCAGTTCTTC. Residues: CASSPRGGEQFF. The rearrangement joins TRBV7-2 to TRBJ2-1; 9 positions match TRBD2. The germline V gene encodes CDR1 SGHTA and CDR2 FQGNSA. The CDR3 totals 12 residues. J was trimmed by 9 bases and V by 5 bases; bases with no gene match: 2.

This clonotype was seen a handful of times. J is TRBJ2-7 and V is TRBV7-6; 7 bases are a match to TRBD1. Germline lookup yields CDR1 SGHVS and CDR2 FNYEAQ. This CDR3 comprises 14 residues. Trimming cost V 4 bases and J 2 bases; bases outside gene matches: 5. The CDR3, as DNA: TGTGCCAGCAGCTATCGGGACAGTGCCTACGAGCAGTACTTC. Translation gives CASSYRDSAYEQYF.

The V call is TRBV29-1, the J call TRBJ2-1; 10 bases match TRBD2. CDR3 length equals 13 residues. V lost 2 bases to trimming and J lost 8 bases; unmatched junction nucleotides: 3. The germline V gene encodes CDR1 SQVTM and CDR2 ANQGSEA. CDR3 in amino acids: CSVELAGEDEQFF. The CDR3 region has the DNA TGCAGCGTTGAACTAGCGGGAGAGGATGAGCAGTTCTTC.

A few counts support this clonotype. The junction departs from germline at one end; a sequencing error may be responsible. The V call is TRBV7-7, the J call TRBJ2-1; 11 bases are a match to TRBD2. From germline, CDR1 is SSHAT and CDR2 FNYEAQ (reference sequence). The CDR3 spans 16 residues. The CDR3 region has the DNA TGTGCTAGCACCCTTAGCGGGAGGGCCCCCTACAATGAGCAGTTCTTC. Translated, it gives CASTLSGRAPYNEQFF.

CDR3 DNA: TGTGCCAGCAGCTTAAAGAGTGGACAAGAGACCCAGTACTTC. It yields the protein CASSLKSGQETQYF. J is TRBJ2-5 and V is TRBV7-3; no clear D. The germline V gene encodes CDR1 SGHTA and CDR2 FQGTGA. The CDR3 has 14 residues. The germline V and J ends were trimmed by 1 base and 2 bases, with 8 bases remaining between them.

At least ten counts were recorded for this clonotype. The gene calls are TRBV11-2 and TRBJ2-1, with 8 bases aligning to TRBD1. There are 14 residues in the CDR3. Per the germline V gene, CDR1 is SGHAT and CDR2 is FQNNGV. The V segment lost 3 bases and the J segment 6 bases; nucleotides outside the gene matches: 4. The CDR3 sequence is CASSLTGVANEQFF. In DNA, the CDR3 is TGTGCCAGCAGCTTGACAGGGGTGGCCAATGAGCAGTTCTTC.

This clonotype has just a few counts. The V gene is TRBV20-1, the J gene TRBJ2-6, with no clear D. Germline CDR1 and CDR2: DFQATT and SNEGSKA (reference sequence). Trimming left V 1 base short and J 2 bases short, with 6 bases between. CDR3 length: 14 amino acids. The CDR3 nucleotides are TGCAGTGCTAGAGTCGGCACTGGGGCCAACGTCCTGACTTTC. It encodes CSARVGTGANVLTF.

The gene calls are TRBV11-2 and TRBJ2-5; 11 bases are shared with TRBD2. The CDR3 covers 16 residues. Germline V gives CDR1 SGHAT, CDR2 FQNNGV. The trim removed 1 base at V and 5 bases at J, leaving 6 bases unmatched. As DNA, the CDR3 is TGTGCCAGCAGCTTAGTGATCACTAGCGGGAGTGAGACCCAGTACTTC. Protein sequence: CASSLVITSGSETQYF.

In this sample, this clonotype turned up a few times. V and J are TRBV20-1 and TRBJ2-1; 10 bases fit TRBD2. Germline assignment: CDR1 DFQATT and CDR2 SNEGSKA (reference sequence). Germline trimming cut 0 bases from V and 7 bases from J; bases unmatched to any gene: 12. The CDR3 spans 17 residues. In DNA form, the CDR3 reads TGCAGTGCTAGAGACCTTCATCGCCTAGCGGGAGTAAATGAGCAGTTCTTC. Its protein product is CSARDLHRLAGVNEQFF.

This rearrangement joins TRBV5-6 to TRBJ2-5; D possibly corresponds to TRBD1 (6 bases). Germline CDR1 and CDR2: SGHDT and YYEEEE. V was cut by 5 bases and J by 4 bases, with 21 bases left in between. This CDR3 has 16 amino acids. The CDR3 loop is CASSPPGARGIETQYF. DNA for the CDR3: TGTGCCAGCAGTCCACCCGGCGCCAGGGGAATAGAGACCCAGTACTTC.

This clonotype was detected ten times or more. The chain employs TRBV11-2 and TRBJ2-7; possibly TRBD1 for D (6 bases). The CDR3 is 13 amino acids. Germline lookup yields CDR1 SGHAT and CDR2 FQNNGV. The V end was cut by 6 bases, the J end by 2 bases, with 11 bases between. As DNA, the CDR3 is TGTGCCAGCAGGTTGACAGGACCCTACGAGCAGTACTTC. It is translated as CASRLTGPYEQYF.

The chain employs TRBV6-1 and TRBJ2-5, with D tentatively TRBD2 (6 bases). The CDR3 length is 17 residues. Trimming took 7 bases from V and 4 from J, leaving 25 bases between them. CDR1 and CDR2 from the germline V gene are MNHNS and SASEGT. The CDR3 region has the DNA TGTGCCAGCAAACCGGGACTTTCCGAACCGCGGACAGAGACCCAGTACTTC. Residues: CASKPGLSEPRTETQYF.

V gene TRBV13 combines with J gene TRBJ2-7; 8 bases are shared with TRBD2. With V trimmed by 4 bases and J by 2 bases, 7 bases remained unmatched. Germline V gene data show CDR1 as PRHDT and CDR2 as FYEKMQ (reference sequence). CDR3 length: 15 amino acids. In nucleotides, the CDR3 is TGTGCCAGCAGCTCCCTCGGGGGGGGGGCCTACGAGCAGTACTTC. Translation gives CASSSLGGGAYEQYF.

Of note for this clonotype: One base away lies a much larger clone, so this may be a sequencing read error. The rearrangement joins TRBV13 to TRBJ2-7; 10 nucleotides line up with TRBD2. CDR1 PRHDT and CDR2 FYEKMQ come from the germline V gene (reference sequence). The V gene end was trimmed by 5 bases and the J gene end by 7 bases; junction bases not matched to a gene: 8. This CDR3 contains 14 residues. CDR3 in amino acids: CASSRAGGPKEQYF. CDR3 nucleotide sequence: TGTGCCAGCAGCCGAGCGGGAGGGCCGAAGGAGCAGTACTTC.